These 27 T cell receptor beta chains came from one sample sequenced in a study of identical twins. MiXCR, applied by TCRdb to the 5' RACE reads, yields one record per CDR3 protein. The repertoire consists of 15,000 to 20,000 distinct CDR3 sequences, with just under 70% occurring once and the leading ten covering 5% to 7%. Specimen: memory (CD45RO+) T cells sorted from blood. These receptors were taken from a young woman in good health. This table probably holds off-target reads from a library built for another chain.

This chain connects TRBV20-1 to TRBJ2-7, with 12 bases lining up with TRBD2. V shed 6 bases and J 7 bases; nucleotides not matched to a gene: 7. The CDR3 is 13 amino acids. The germline CDR1 and CDR2 sequences are DFQATT and SNEGSKA (reference sequence). CDR3 sequence reads: CSAMTSGSREQYF. The CDR3 DNA reads as TGCAGTGCCATGACTAGCGGGAGTAGAGAGCAGTACTTC.

In nucleotides, the CDR3 is TGTGCCAGCAGCCTAAGGTTAACCTACGAGCAGTACTTC. Its translation: CASSLRLTYEQYF. The V and J genes are TRBV7-6 and TRBJ2-7; D not certain. Trimming took off 5 bases at V and 2 bases at J, with 10 bases between the two ends. CDR1 and CDR2 (germline): SGHVS, FNYEAQ. This CDR3 contains 13 residues.

The table lists this clonotype with a few counts. The chain joins TRBV6-5 to TRBJ2-4; perhaps D is TRBD1 or TRBD2 (5 bases each). The CDR3 spans 16 residues. V lost 2 bases and J lost 0, with 11 bases in between. From germline, CDR1 is MNHEY and CDR2 SVGAGI. In DNA form, the CDR3 reads TGTGCCAGCAGTTACGGGGCAGGACTAGCCAAAAACATTCAGTACTTC. This sequence encodes CASSYGAGLAKNIQYF.

The table lists this clonotype with a few counts. The chain links TRBV5-1 to TRBJ2-2; D call uncertain. Germline V gene sequence: CDR1 SGHRS, CDR2 YFSETQ. The CDR3 extends over 13 amino acids. V was shortened by 5 bases and J by 1 base, with 6 bases between the two germline ends. CDR3 protein: CASRQGNTGELFF. CDR3 DNA: TGCGCCAGCAGGCAAGGGAACACCGGGGAGCTGTTTTTT.

The genes are TRBV11-1 and TRBJ2-3; D gene ambiguous. V shed 0 bases and J shed 6 bases, with 22 bases lying between them. This CDR3 region has 18 residues. The germline V gene has CDR1 SGHAT and CDR2 FQDESV (reference sequence). The CDR3 region is CASSLARMGPSPGDTQYF. The CDR3 nucleotides read TGTGCCAGCAGCTTAGCCCGGATGGGCCCCAGCCCAGGCGATACGCAGTATTTT.

This chain connects TRBV28 to TRBJ1-3; the D is unclear. This CDR3 contains 17 residues. Germline CDR1 reads MDHEN; CDR2 reads SYDVKM. The ends were cut back, 5 bases at V and 0 bases at J, with 17 bases in the middle. In DNA form, the CDR3 reads TGTGCCAGCAGTCCCCCGGCAGGTTCTCTCTCTGGAAACACCATATATTTT. Amino acids: CASSPPAGSLSGNTIYF. The full variable domain, in which reference TRBV28 and TRBJ1-3 provide the parts outside the CDR3, is DVKVTQSSRYLVKRTGEKVFLECVQDMDHENMFWYRQDPGLGLRLIYFSYDVKMKEKGDIPEGYSVSREKKERFSLILESASTNQTSMYLCASSPPAGSLSGNTIYFGEGSWLTVV.

The chain uses TRBV5-6 and TRBJ2-7; D uncertain. The CDR3 loop spans 15 amino acids. Per the germline V gene, CDR1 is SGHDT and CDR2 is YYEEEE. The V gene lost 4 bases and the J gene lost 3 bases, with 17 bases spanning the gap. The CDR3 is CASSRHRTLSYEQYF. The CDR3 region has the DNA TGTGCCAGCAGCAGACATAGGACGCTTAGCTACGAGCAGTACTTC.

The rearrangement uses TRBV29-1 and TRBJ2-3; the D is unclear. The V and J ends lost 2 bases and 4 bases respectively, with 4 bases between them. The V gene's germline CDR1 is SQVTM and CDR2 ANQGSEA. The CDR3 contains 11 residues. The CDR3 DNA sequence: TGCAGCGTTGAATATTCAGATACGCAGTATTTT. As protein: CSVEYSDTQYF.

This clonotype occurred once. The rearrangement joins TRBV12-5 to TRBJ2-1; the D call may be TRBD1 or TRBD2 (5 bases each). V dropped 1 base and J dropped 8 bases, with 9 bases sitting between them. The length of the CDR3 is 13 residues. From germline, CDR1 is LGHNT and CDR2 FRNRAP. The CDR3 DNA follows: TGTGCTAGTGGTTTGGAAAGGGGACATGAGCAGTTCTTC. It is translated as CASGLERGHEQFF.

V and J are TRBV7-2 and TRBJ1-5; D may be TRBD1 (5 bases). Trimming removed 1 base at V and 0 bases at J, with 16 bases between. The CDR3 is 18 amino acids. In germline, CDR1 is SGHTA, CDR2 FQGNSA. This CDR3 reads CASSLGGGGSYSNQPQHF. CDR3 in DNA: TGTGCCAGCAGCTTAGGGGGTGGGGGGTCTTATAGCAATCAGCCCCAGCATTTT.

This rearrangement joins TRBV20-1 to TRBJ1-4, with 8 bases lining up with TRBD1. The germline V gene encodes CDR1 DFQATT and CDR2 SNEGSKA (reference sequence). This CDR3 is built from 13 residues. J lost 8 bases, V lost 6 bases, and 8 bases had no gene match. The CDR3 nucleotides are TGCAGTGCGCCCGACAGGGGAGGCGAAAAACTGTTTTTT. It encodes CSAPDRGGEKLFF.

The V call is TRBV20-1, the J call TRBJ2-6; D ambiguous. Germline V CDR1 and CDR2: DFQATT, SNEGSKA (reference sequence). The CDR3 contains 12 residues. V lost 6 bases to trimming and J lost 0 bases, with 3 bases between them. DNA for the CDR3: TGCAGTGCCCTCTCTGGGGCCAACGTCCTGACTTTC. Translating it yields CSALSGANVLTF.

The chain joins TRBV7-9 to TRBJ1-1; weak D call: TRBD1 (5 bases). The CDR3 is 16 residues long. Trimming took off 4 bases at V and 7 bases at J, with 22 bases between the two ends. In germline, CDR1 is SEHNR, CDR2 FQNEAQ (reference sequence). The CDR3 DNA is TGTGCCAGCAGCTATCCGAAGGGGCGGGGGATAAGTGAAGCTTTCTTT. This encodes CASSYPKGRGISEAFF.

This clonotype came up a few times. V is TRBV11-2 and J is TRBJ2-7; 7 bases map to TRBD1. V shed 1 base and J 5 bases; nucleotides not matched to a gene: 11. The CDR3 loop spans 16 amino acids. Germline V gene data show CDR1 as SGHAT and CDR2 as FQNNGV. The CDR3 spells CASSLVQGPGGNEQYF. The DNA of the CDR3 is TGTGCCAGCAGCTTAGTCCAAGGTCCAGGGGGAAACGAGCAGTACTTC.

The V gene is TRBV7-6, the J gene TRBJ2-1; 7 positions agree with TRBD2. The V segment lost 4 bases and the J segment 6 bases; nucleotides outside the gene matches: 18. Germline V lookup: CDR1 SGHVS, CDR2 FNYEAQ. CDR3 size: 18 residues. The CDR3 reads CASSYSALGAGALNEQFF. The CDR3 DNA follows: TGTGCCAGCAGCTATAGCGCGCTAGGGGCGGGAGCTCTCAATGAGCAGTTCTTC.

The CDR3 protein is CASSYGGQDHYNEQFF. CDR3 in DNA: TGTGCCAGCAGTTACGGGGGACAGGACCACTACAATGAGCAGTTCTTC. The J gene is TRBJ2-1, the V gene TRBV6-6, with 8 bases lining up with TRBD1. Germline trimming cut 2 bases from V and 3 bases from J; bases unmatched to any gene: 6. Germline loops: CDR1 MNHNY, CDR2 SVGAGI (reference sequence). The CDR3 has 16 residues.

The V and J genes are TRBV18 and TRBJ2-7; TRBD2 matches 16 bases. The CDR3 runs 17 residues. CDR1 and CDR2 (germline): KGHSH, LQKENI. V shed 2 bases, J shed 5 bases, and the junction held 6 bases outside the gene matches. The CDR3 loop reads CASSPEFGTSGRDEQYF. The CDR3, as DNA: TGTGCCAGCTCACCAGAATTCGGGACTAGCGGGAGGGACGAGCAGTACTTC.

The V gene is TRBV6-2 or TRBV6-3, the J gene TRBJ2-1; 12 bases align to TRBD2. The V segment lost 5 bases and the J segment 8 bases; nucleotides outside the gene matches: 10. CDR1 and CDR2 (germline): MNHEY, SVGEGT. The CDR3 totals 16 residues. The CDR3 sequence: CASSDPLAGGSYEQFF. The CDR3 nucleotides are TGTGCCAGCAGTGATCCCCTAGCGGGAGGGTCGTATGAGCAGTTCTTC.

V and J are TRBV7-9 and TRBJ2-5; D uncertain. The CDR3 sequence is 15 residues long. The V gene lost 5 bases and the J gene lost 2 bases, with 15 bases spanning the gap. Looked up from germline, CDR1 is SEHNR and CDR2 is FQNEAQ (reference sequence). The CDR3 DNA reads TGTGCCAGCAGCCGAACGATTTTGGAGCAAGAGACCCAGTACTTC. Amino acid sequence: CASSRTILEQETQYF.

The rearrangement links TRBV12-3 or TRBV12-4 to TRBJ2-7; TRBD1 matches 7 bases. The junction had 5 bases not matched to a gene; V was cut back by 6 bases and J by 3 bases. There are 13 residues in the CDR3. The CDR3 DNA reads TGTGCCAGCAGACCGGGACAGCTCTACGAGCAGTACTTC. Its protein product is CASRPGQLYEQYF.

This rearrangement joins TRBV20-1 to TRBJ2-1, with unresolved D. Trimming removed 5 bases from V and 5 bases from J, with 7 bases in between. CDR1 and CDR2 (germline): DFQATT, SNEGSKA (reference sequence). This CDR3 region has 11 residues. CDR3 coding DNA: TGCAGTGCTCGGTTTAACAATGAGCAGTTCTTC. Protein product: CSARFNNEQFF.

The chain is built from TRBV10-3 and TRBJ1-1; D gene uncertain. Germline lookup yields CDR1 ENHRY and CDR2 SYGVKD. Trimming removed 0 bases at V and 3 bases at J, with 8 bases between. The CDR3 is 14 amino acids. The CDR3, as DNA: TGTGCCATCAGTGAGTCCGTACAGTACACTGAAGCTTTCTTT. It is translated as CAISESVQYTEAFF.

V usage is TRBV2 and J usage is TRBJ1-2, with D maybe TRBD1 (5 bases). CDR3 length: 15 residues. Germline values: CDR1 SNHLY, CDR2 FYNNEI. With 5 bases removed from V and 0 bases from J, the gap between germline ends came to 13 bases. In DNA, the CDR3 is TGTGCCAGCAGTAAAGGGCAGGGTACTAACTATGGCTACACCTTC. Amino acid sequence: CASSKGQGTNYGYTF.

V gene TRBV4-1 combines with J gene TRBJ2-1; 8 bases are shared with TRBD2. The CDR3 covers 16 residues. The germline V gene encodes CDR1 MGHRA and CDR2 YSYEKL. Losses at the gene ends were 0 bases for V and 12 bases for J; bases not matched to a gene: 13. The CDR3 reads CASSQDLFSGTGLQFF. The CDR3, as DNA: TGCGCCAGCAGCCAAGATTTATTTAGCGGGACCGGATTGCAGTTCTTC.

The J gene is TRBJ2-1, the V gene TRBV7-2; TRBD2 agrees at 9 bases. V trimming: 7 bases; J trimming: 9 bases; junction bases outside the gene matches: 10. Germline loops: CDR1 SGHTA, CDR2 FQGNSA. This CDR3 has 14 amino acids. The CDR3 reads CASNVAGVFSEQFF. CDR3 in DNA: TGTGCCAGCAACGTAGCGGGAGTGTTTAGTGAGCAGTTCTTC.

The gene calls are TRBV20-1 and TRBJ2-5; no clear D gene. Germline CDR1 DFQATT, CDR2 SNEGSKA (reference sequence). The CDR3 extends over 12 amino acids. CDR3 sequence reads: CSLGHYIETQYF. The CDR3 DNA reads TGCAGCCTAGGGCACTATATAGAGACCCAGTACTTC.

The chain links TRBV18 to TRBJ1-1; D ambiguous. Germline V gene data show CDR1 as KGHSH and CDR2 as LQKENI. CDR3 size: 13 residues. The V and J ends lost 4 bases and 4 bases respectively, with 10 bases between them. Written as DNA, the CDR3 is TGTGCCAGCTCACAGAATTTGGGCACTGAAGCTTTCTTT. Translating it yields CASSQNLGTEAFF.